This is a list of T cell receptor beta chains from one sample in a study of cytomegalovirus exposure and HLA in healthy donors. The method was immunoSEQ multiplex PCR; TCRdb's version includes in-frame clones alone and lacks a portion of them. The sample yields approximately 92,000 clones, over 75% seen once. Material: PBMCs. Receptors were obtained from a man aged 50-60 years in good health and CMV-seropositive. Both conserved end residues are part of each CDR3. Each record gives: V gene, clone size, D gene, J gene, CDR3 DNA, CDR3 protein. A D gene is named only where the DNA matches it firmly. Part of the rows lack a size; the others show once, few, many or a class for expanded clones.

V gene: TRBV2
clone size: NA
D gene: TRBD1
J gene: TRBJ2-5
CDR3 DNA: TGTGCCAGCCTTCCGACAGGGGGTTACGAGACCCAGTACTTC
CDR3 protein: CASLPTGGYETQYF

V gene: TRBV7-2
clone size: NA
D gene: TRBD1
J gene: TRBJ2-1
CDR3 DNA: TGTGCCAGCAGCCAGGGACAGCAAAAGAATGAGCAGTTCTTC
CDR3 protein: CASSQGQQKNEQFF

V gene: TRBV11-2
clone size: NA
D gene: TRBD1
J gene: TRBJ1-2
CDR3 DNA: TGTGCCAGCAGCTTAGCCGACAGGGGACTCTATGGCTACACCTTC
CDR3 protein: CASSLADRGLYGYTF

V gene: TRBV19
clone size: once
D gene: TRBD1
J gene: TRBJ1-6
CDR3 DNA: TGTGCCAGTAGTCCACTGGTCGGAATTGACAGGGCACCCCTCCACTTT
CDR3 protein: CASSPLVGIDRAPLHF

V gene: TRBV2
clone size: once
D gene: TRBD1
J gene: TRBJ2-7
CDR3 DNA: TGTGCCAGCAGGCCCCACGTCGGGACAGGGGTCCACGAGCAGTACTTC
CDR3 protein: CASRPHVGTGVHEQYF

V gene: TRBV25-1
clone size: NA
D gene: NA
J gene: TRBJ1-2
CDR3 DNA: TGTGCCAGCAGTGATCTCCCGGGACCGGGAGACTATGGCTACACCTTC
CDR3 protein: CASSDLPGPGDYGYTF

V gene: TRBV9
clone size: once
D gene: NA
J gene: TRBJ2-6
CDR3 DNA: TGTGCCAGCAGCGTAGGCGTCGTGCCTGGGGCCAACGTCCTGACTTTC
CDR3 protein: CASSVGVVPGANVLTF

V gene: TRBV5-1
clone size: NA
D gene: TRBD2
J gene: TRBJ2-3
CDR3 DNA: TGCGCCAGCAGCTTGGAAGGACTAGCTGCAGCAGATACGCAGTATTTT
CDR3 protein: CASSLEGLAAADTQYF

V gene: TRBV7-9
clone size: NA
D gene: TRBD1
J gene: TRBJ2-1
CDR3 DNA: TGTGCCAGCAGCCGGGACAGGGAGAACAATGAGCAGTTCTTC
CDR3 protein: CASSRDRENNEQFF

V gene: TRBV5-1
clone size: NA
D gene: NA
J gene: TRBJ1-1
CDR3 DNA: TGCGCCAGCAGCGCAGGGTTTTCCGAGCCCGGAGAAGCTTTCTTT
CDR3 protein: CASSAGFSEPGEAFF

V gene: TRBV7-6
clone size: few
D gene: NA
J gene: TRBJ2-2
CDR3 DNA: TGTGCCAGCAGCGAACGAAAAAGGGGGTCCCCACCGAACACCGGGGAGCTGTTTTTT
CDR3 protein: CASSERKRGSPPNTGELFF

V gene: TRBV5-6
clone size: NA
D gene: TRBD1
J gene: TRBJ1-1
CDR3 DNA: TGTGCCAGCAGCTTGTATCAGACAGGGCGCACTGAAGCTTTCTTT
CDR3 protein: CASSLYQTGRTEAFF

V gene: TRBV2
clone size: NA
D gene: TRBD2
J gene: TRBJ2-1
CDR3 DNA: TGTGCCAGCAGTCGTAACATACCCGGGACTAGCCAGGGATTAGGTGAGCAGTTCTTC
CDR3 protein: CASSRNIPGTSQGLGEQFF

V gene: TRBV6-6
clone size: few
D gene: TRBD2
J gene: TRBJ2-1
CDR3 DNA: TGTGCCAGCAGTCTCCTCGGCGGGGGGGCGCGTGAGCAGTTCTTC
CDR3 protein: CASSLLGGGAREQFF

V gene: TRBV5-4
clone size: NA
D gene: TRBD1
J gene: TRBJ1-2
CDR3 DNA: TGTGCCAGCAGCTTGGGGACAGGGGGAATTAATAACTATGGCTACACCTTC
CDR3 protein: CASSLGTGGINNYGYTF

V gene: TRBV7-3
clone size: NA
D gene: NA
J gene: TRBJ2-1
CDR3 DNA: TGTGCCAGCGGGTCGAGGGGGGGCTCCTACAATGAGCAGTTCTTC
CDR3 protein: CASGSRGGSYNEQFF

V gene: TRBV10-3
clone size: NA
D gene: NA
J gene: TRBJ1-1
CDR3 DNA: TGTGCCATCAGTGTGGACAGGAACACTGAAGCTTTCTTT
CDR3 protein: CAISVDRNTEAFF

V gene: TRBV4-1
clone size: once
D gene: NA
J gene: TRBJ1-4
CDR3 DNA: TGCGCCAGCAGCCCAGGGGCGTCTAATGAAAAACTGTTTTTT
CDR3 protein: CASSPGASNEKLFF

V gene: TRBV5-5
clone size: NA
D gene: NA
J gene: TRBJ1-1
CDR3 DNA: TGTGCCAGCAGCTTCCTGACAGGGAACACTGAAGCTTTCTTT
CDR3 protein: CASSFLTGNTEAFF

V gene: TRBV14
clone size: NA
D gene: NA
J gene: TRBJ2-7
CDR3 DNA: TGTGCCAGCAGCTGGACAGTCTACGAGCAGTACTTC
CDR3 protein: CASSWTVYEQYF

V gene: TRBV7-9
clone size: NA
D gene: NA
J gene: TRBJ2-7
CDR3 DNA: TGTGCCAGCAGCCCGCCCTACGAGCAGTACTTC
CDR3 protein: CASSPPYEQYF

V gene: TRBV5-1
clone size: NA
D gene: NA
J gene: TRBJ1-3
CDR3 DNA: TGCGCCAGCAGCTTGGCCGCTGCAGTTGGAAACACCATATATTTT
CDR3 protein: CASSLAAAVGNTIYF

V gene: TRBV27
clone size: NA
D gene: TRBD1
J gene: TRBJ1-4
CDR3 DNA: TGTGCCAGCAGCCGGGACAGGAATAATGAAAAACTGTTTTTT
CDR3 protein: CASSRDRNNEKLFF

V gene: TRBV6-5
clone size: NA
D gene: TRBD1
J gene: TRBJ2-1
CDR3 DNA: TGTGCCAGCAGCCAGACAGGGGGCGCTACCAATGAGCAGTTCTTC
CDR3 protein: CASSQTGGATNEQFF

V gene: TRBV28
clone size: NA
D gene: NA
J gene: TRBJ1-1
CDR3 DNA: TGTGCCAGCATGGGGAGGAACACTGAAGCTTTCTTT
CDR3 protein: CASMGRNTEAFF

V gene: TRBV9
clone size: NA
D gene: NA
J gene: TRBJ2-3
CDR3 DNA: TGTGCCAGCAGCCTTAGACAGAGCACAGATACGCAGTATTTT
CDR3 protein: CASSLRQSTDTQYF

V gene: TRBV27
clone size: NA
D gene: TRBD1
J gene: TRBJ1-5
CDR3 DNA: TGTGCCAGCAGAGCGAAGGGGGCTTCGTGGCAGCCCCAGCATTTT
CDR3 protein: CASRAKGASWQPQHF

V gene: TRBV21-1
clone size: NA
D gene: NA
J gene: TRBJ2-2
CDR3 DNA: TGTGCCAGCAGCAAGTCCCTCAGGGGCGGCGGGGAGCTGTTTTTT
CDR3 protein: CASSKSLRGGGELFF

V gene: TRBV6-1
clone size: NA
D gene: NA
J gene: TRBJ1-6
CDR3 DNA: TGTGCCAGCAGTGAAAGGGGTTTTAATTCACCCCTCCACTTT
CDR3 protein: CASSERGFNSPLHF

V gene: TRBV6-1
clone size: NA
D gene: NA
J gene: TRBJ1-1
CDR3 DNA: TGTGCCAGCAAACCCGACAGGAACACTGAAGCTTTCTTT
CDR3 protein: CASKPDRNTEAFF

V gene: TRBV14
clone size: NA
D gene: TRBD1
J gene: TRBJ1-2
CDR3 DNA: TGTGCCAGCAGCCCCCGGACAGGGCCTGGCTACACCTTC
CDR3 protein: CASSPRTGPGYTF

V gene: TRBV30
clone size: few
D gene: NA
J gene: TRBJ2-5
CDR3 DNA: TGTGCCTGGAATAAGGGGCCGGGGGTGGAGACCCAGTACTTC
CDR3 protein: CAWNKGPGVETQYF

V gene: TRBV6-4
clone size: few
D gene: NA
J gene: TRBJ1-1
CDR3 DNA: TGTGCCAGCAGCCAGGGGAGGGGCACTGAAGCTTTCTTT
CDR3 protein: CASSQGRGTEAFF

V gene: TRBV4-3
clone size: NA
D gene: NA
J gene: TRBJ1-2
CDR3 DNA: TGCGCCAGCAGCCAAGTTTCAGATCCGAACTATGGCTACACCTTC
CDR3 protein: CASSQVSDPNYGYTF

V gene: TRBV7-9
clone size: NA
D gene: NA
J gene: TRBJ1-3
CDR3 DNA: TGTGCCAGCAGCTCGGCGGGACGCCGAGTCTCTGGAAACACCATATATTTT
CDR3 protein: CASSSAGRRVSGNTIYF

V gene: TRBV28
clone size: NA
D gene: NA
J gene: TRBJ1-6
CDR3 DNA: TGTGCCAGCAGTTTGGGCCCCGTCGTAAGCACCTATAATTCACCCCTCCACTTT
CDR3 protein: CASSLGPVVSTYNSPLHF

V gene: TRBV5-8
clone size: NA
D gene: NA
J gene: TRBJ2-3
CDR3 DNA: TGTGCCAGCAGCTTGGAAGGCACAGGCATCACAGATACGCAGTATTTT
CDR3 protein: CASSLEGTGITDTQYF

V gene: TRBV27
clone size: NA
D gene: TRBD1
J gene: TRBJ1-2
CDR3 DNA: TGTGCCAGCAGTCTCGGACAGGGCTATGGCTACACCTTC
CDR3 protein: CASSLGQGYGYTF

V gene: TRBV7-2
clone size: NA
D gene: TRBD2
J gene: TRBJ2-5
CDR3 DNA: TGTGCCAGCAGCTTCCTCGGGAGGCTAGCGGGGGCGAAAGAGACCCAGTACTTC
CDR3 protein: CASSFLGRLAGAKETQYF

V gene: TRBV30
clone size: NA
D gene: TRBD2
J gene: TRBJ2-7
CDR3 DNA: TGTGCCTGGAGTTCCGGACTAGCGGGATTCGGTTGGGCCCGCTCCTACGAGCAGTACTTC
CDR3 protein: CAWSSGLAGFGWARSYEQYF

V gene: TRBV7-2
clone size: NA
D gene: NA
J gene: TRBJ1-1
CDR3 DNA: TGTGCCAGCAGTCCGACGTGGGGCACGGACACTGAAGCTTTCTTT
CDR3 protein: CASSPTWGTDTEAFF

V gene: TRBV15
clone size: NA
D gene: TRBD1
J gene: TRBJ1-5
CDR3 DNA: TGTGCCACCAGCAGGTGGGCGGACAGGGGTCTCAATCAGCCCCAGCATTTT
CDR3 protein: CATSRWADRGLNQPQHF

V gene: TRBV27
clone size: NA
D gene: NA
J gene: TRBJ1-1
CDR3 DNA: TGTGCCAGCAGTTTAGCAGGGGTTAGCACTGAAGCTTTCTTT
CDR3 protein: CASSLAGVSTEAFF

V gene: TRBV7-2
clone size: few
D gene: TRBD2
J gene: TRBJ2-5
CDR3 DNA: TGTGCCAGCAGCACCCAGGGAGCGGGGAAAGAGACCCAGTACTTC
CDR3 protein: CASSTQGAGKETQYF

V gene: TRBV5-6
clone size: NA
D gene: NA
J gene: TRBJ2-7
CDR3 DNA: TGTGCCAGCAGCTTTGGGGCGGACTCCTACGAGCAGTACTTC
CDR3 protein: CASSFGADSYEQYF

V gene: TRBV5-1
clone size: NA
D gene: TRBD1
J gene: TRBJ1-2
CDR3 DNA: TGCGCCAGCAGCTTGCTCCCCAACCAGGGGGCAGATGGCTACACCTTC
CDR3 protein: CASSLLPNQGADGYTF

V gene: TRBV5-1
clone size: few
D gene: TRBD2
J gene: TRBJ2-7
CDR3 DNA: TGCGCCAGCAGAGGCGGGAGCTCCTACGAGCAGTACTTC
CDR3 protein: CASRGGSSYEQYF

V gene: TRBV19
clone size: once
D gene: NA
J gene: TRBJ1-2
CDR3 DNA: TGTGCCAGTACAAGGGGGGGCTCTAACTATGGCTACACCTTC
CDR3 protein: CASTRGGSNYGYTF

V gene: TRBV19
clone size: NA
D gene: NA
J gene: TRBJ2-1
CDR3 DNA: TGTGCCAGTAGTATGAAACAGGGAGGGGTAACCTACAATGAGCAGTTCTTC
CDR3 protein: CASSMKQGGVTYNEQFF

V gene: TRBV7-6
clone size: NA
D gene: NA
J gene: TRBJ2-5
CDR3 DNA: TGTGCCAGCAGCTTAAGCATCCAACAAGAGACCCAGTACTTC
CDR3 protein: CASSLSIQQETQYF

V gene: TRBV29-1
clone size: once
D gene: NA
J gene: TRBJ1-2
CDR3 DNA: TGCAGCGTCCTATTGCCCGGTGGCTATGGCTACACCTTC
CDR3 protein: CSVLLPGGYGYTF

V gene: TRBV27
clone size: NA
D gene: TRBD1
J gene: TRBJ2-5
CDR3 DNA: TGTGCCAGCAGTTTACGCTTGGGACAGCTCCAAGAGACCCAGTACTTC
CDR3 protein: CASSLRLGQLQETQYF

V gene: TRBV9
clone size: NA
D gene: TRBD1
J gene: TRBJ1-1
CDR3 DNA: TGTGCCAGCAGCGGCGGACAGGGGTCCATGAACACTGAAGCTTTCTTT
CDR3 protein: CASSGGQGSMNTEAFF

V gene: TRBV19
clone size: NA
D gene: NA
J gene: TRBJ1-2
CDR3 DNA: TGTGCCAGTAGTATGACGGGGGTCCATGGCTACACCTTC
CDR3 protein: CASSMTGVHGYTF

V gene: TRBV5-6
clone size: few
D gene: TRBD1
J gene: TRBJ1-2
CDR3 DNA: TGTGCCAGCAGTTCAGGGGGCGACTATGGCTACACCTTC
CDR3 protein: CASSSGGDYGYTF

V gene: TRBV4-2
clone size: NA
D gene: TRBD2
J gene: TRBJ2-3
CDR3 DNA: TGTGCCAGCAGCCAAGTTGACGGACTAGCGACAACGTATACGCAGTATTTT
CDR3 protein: CASSQVDGLATTYTQYF

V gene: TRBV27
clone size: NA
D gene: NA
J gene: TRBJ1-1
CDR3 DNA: TGTGCCAGCAGTTTCCGAGAGGCGAACACTGAAGCTTTCTTT
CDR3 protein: CASSFREANTEAFF

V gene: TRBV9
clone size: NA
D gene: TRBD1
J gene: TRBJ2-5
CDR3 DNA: TGTGCCAGCCGCGGGGGACAGGGGATTGTCCAAGAGACCCAGTACTTC
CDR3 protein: CASRGGQGIVQETQYF